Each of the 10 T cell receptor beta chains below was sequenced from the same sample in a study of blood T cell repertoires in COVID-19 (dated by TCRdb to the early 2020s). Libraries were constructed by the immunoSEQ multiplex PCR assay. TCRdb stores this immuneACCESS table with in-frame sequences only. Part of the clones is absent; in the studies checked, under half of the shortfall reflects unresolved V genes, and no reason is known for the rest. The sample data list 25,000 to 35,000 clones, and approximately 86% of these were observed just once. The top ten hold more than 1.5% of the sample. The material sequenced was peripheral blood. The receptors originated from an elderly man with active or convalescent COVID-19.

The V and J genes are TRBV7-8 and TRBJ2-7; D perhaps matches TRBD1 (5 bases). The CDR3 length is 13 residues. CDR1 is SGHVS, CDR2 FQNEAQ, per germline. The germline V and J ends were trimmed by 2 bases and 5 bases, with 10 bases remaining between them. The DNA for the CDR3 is TGTGCCAGCAGCTTACAGGGTCACAACGAGCAGTACTTC. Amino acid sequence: CASSLQGHNEQYF.

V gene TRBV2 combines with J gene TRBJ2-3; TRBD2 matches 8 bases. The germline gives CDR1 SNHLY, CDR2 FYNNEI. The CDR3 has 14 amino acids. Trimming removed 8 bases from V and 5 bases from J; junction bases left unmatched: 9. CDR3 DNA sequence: TGTGCCAGCGGGGGTAGCGGGAAGGTAGATACGCAGTATTTT. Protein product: CASGGSGKVDTQYF.

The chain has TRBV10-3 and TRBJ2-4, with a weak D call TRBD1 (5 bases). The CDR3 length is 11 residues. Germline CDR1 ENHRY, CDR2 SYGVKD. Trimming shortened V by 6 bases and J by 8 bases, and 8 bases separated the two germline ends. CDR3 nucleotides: TGTGCCATCAGCCAAGGGGACATTCAGTACTTC. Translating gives CAISQGDIQYF.

This CDR3 reads CASSVGGVQAFF. The CDR3 DNA follows: TGTGCCAGCAGCGTTGGAGGGGTGCAAGCTTTCTTT. The chain uses TRBV7-9 and TRBJ1-1; D is possibly TRBD1 (5 bases). The germline V gene has CDR1 SEHNR and CDR2 FQNEAQ (reference sequence). The V end lost 5 bases, the J end lost 9 bases, and 13 bases lay between the germline ends. CDR3 length: 12 residues.

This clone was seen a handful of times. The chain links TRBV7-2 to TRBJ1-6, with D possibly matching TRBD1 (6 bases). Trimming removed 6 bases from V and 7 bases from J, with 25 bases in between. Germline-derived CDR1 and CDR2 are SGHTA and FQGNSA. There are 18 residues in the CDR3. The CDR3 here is CASRDPTGSLGQNSPLHF. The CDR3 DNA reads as TGTGCCAGCAGGGACCCTACAGGGTCGCTGGGGCAAAATTCACCCCTCCACTTT.

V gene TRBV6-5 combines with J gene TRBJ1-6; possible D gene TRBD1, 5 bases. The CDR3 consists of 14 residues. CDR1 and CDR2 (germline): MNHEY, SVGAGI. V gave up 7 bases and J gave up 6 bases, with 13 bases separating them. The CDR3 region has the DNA TGTGCCAGCACACAGGAGAGAAGTAATTCACCCCTCCACTTT. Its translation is CASTQERSNSPLHF.

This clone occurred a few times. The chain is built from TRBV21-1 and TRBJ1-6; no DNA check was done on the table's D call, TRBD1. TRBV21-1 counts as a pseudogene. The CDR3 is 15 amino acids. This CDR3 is CASSKAGGRNSPLHF. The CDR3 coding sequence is TGTGCCAGCAGCAAAGCAGGGGGCCGTAATTCACCCCTCCACTTT.

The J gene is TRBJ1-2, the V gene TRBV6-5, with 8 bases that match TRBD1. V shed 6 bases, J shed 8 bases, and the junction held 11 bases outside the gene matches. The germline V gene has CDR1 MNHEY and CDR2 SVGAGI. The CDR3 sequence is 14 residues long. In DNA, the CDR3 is TGTGCCAGCAGGCCACAGGGGGTAGTCGAAGGCTACACCTTC. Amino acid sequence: CASRPQGVVEGYTF.

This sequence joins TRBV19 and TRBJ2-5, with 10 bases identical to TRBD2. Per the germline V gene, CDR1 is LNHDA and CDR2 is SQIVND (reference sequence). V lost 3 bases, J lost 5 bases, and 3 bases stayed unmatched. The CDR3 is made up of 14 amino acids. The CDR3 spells CASSISAGGETQYF. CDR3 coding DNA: TGTGCCAGTAGTATTTCAGCGGGGGGGGAGACCCAGTACTTC. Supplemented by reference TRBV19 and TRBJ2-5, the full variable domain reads DGGITQSPKYLFRKEGQNVTLSCEQNLNHDAMYWYRQDPGQGLRLIYYSQIVNDFQKGDIAEGYSVSREKKESFPLTVTSAQKNPTAFYLCASSISAGGETQYFGPGTRLLVL.

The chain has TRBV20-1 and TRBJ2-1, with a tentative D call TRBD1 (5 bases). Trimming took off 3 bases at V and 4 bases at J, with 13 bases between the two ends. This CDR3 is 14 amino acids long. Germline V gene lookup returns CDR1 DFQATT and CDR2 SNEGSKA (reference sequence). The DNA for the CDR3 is TGCAGTGCTAGTAGGTCAGGGATATACAATGAGCAGTTCTTC. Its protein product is CSASRSGIYNEQFF.